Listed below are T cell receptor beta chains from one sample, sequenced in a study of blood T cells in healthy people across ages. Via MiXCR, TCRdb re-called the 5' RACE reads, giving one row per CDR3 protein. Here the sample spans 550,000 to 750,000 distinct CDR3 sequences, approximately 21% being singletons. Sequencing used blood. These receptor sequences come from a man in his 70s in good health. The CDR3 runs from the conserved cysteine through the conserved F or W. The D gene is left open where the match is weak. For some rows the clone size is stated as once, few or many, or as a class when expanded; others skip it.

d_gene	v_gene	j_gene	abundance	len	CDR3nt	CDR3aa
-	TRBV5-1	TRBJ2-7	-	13	TGCGCCAGCAGCGACCCGAGATCCTACGAGCAGTACTTC	CASSDPRSYEQYF
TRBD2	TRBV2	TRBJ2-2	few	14	TGTGCCAGCAGACTAGCGGCGAACACCGGGGAGCTGTTTTTT	CASRLAANTGELFF
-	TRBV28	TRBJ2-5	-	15	TGTGCCAGCAGCCCCCGGGTTGGCTACCAAGAGACCCAGTACTTC	CASSPRVGYQETQYF
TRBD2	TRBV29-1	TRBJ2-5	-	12	TGCAGCGTTGGTAGCGGGAAAGAGACCCAGTACTTC	CSVGSGKETQYF
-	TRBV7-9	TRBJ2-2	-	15	TGTGCCAGCAGCCTCCGGGACTCAGGGACCGGGGAGCTGTTTTTT	CASSLRDSGTGELFF
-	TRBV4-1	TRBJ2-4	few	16	TGCGCCAGCAGCCAAGATGGAGGGGCTGCCAAAAACATTCAGTACTTC	CASSQDGGAAKNIQYF
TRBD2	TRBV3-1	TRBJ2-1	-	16	TGTGCCAGCAGCGCAGGGACTAGCGGGAGGGGGAATGAGCAGTTCTTC	CASSAGTSGRGNEQFF
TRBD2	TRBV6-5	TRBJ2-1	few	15	TGTGCCAGCACCATAGCGGGAGGTGGCCACAATGAGCAGTTCTTC	CASTIAGGGHNEQFF
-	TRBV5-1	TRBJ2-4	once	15	TGCGCCAGCAGCTCTTCGGAACTGGCCAAAAACATTGAGTACTTC	CASSSSELAKNIEYF
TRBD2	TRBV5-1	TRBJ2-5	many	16	TGCGCCAGCAGCCCGAGGGCTAGCGGGAAACAAGAGACCCAGTACTTC	CASSPRASGKQETQYF
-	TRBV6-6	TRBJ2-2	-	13	TGTGCCAGCAGTTACGGGCAGCCCGGGGAGCTGTTTTTT	CASSYGQPGELFF
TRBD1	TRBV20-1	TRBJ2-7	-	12	TGCAGTGCTAGTCCACAGGGGTTAGAGCAGTACTTC	CSASPQGLEQYF
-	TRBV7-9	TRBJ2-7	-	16	TGTGCCAGCAGCGAAACCGGGCAACCCTCTGCCTACGAGCAGTACTTC	CASSETGQPSAYEQYF
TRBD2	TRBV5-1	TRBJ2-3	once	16	TGCGCCAGCAGCTTTGCGCTAGCGGGAAGGAAAGATACGCAGTATTTT	CASSFALAGRKDTQYF
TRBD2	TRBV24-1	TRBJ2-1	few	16	TGTGCCACCAGTGATTTAGGCCTAGCGGGGGACAATGAGCAGTTCTTC	CATSDLGLAGDNEQFF
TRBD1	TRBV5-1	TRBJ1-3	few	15	TGCGCCAGCAGCTACTTTGAAGGGGGCGGAAACACCATATATTTT	CASSYFEGGGNTIYF
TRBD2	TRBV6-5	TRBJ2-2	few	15	TGTGCCAGCAGTTACACCCGGGGGGACACCGGGGAGCTGTTTTTT	CASSYTRGDTGELFF
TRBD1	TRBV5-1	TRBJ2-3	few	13	TGCGCCAGCAGCTACCCTGGGACAGCCGCGCAGTATTTT	CASSYPGTAAQYF
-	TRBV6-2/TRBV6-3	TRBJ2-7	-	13	TGTGCCAGCAGTTACCCCGTGTTGTACGAGCAGTACTTC	CASSYPVLYEQYF
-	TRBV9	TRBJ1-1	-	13	TGTGCCAGCAGCGTAGCGAGGGAAACTGAAGCTTTCTTT	CASSVARETEAFF